This TCR beta chain was captured in a study of OX40 agonist ivuxolimab in advanced cancers. At the level of the study: Ivuxolimab is a fully human IgG2 antibody that activates OX40 (CD134). Study conclusions and caveats: On average, CD8+ T cells showed a greater number of expanded clones than CD4+. Patients with a partial response at 0.1-3.0 mg/kg had among the lowest clonal expansion.

The CDR3 extends over 15 amino acids. V gave up 7 bases and J gave up 3 bases; unmatched junction bases: 9. Germline V CDR1 and CDR2: SNHLY, FYNNEI. This clone turned up a few times. Its antigen is not known. The method was immunoSEQ multiplex PCR; TCRdb's version includes in-frame clones alone and lacks a portion of them. Counted here are 70,000 or so clones, roughly 80% occurring once; the ten biggest clones make up approximately 11%. This chain joins TRBV2 and TRBJ2-4, with 7 nucleotides matching TRBD1. The material sequenced was CD4+ or CD8+ T cells sorted from blood, taken in a trial of the OX40 agonist ivuxolimab. This sequence was found in an adult with an advanced solid tumor such as melanoma, head and neck, liver or kidney cancer. CDR3 DNA: TGTGCCAGCACTGTCGACAGGGTTGGCAAAAACATTCAGTACTTC. Translated, it gives CASTVDRVGKNIQYF. The full variable domain, its missing parts supplied by reference TRBV2 and TRBJ2-4, is EPEVTQTPSHQVTQMGQEVILRCVPISNHLYFYWYRQILGQKVEFLVSFYNNEISEKSEIFDDQFSVERPDGSNFTLKIRSTKLEDSAMYFCASTVDRVGKNIQYFGAGTRLSVL.